One sample yielded the 25 T cell receptor beta chains listed below, sequenced in a study of T-cell memory formation after mild COVID-19. MiXCR, run by TCRdb on the 5' RACE reads, gives a single entry per CDR3 protein. The table has roughly 130,000 distinct CDR3 sequences, about 17% seen once; the top ten hold 5.2%. Sequencing was done on a sample of PBMCs or a T cell subset sorted from them (not recorded which). These receptors all come from a man younger than 35 who had mild COVID-19 (a few samples of this study predate the infection). Cell type and time point are not known.

V and J are TRBV6-2 or TRBV6-3 and TRBJ2-7; TRBD2 agrees at 7 bases. Germline CDR1 reads MNHEY; CDR2 reads SVGEGT. The CDR3 runs 17 residues. J was trimmed by 2 bases and V by 5 bases; bases with no gene match: 15. The CDR3 region has the DNA TGTGCCAGCAGTCCTCCCCCGGGATTGGCGGGGGCCTACGAGCAGTACGTC. It translates to CASSPPPGLAGAYEQYV.

This clonotype was observed many times. The gene calls are TRBV7-3 and TRBJ2-3, with 7 bases fitting TRBD2. Germline CDR1 is SGHTA and CDR2 is FQGTGA. The length of the CDR3 is 14 residues. The V and J ends lost 3 bases and 3 bases, in that order; junction bases with no gene match: 3. CDR3 residues: CASSLSGGTDTQYF. The CDR3 DNA is TGTGCCAGCAGCTTGTCGGGGGGTACAGATACGCAGTATTTT.

This chain connects TRBV4-1 to TRBJ2-7, with D tentatively TRBD1 (5 bases). CDR3 length equals 18 residues. Germline-derived CDR1 and CDR2 are MGHRA and YSYEKL. Deletions cut 3 bases from V and 3 bases from J, with 24 bases between. CDR3 sequence: CASSHIPGFRGSDYEQYF. The CDR3 bases are TGCGCCAGCAGCCACATCCCAGGTTTTAGGGGTTCCGACTACGAGCAGTACTTC.

This clonotype has only a few counts. The chain employs TRBV2 and TRBJ1-4, with TRBD1 matching 8 bases. J gave up 7 bases and V 6 bases, and 7 bases lay outside the gene matches. The CDR3 has 14 amino acids. Germline lookup yields CDR1 SNHLY and CDR2 FYNNEI. CDR3 bases: TGTGCCAGCAGGGACCGGACAGGGTCTGAAAAACTGTTTTTT. Its protein product is CASRDRTGSEKLFF.

The table lists this clonotype with a few counts. The chain is built from TRBV5-1 and TRBJ1-2; TRBD1 agrees at 10 bases. The CDR3 extends over 14 amino acids. Germline V gene lookup returns CDR1 SGHRS and CDR2 YFSETQ. V shed 3 bases, J shed 7 bases, and the junction held 6 bases outside the gene matches. CDR3 in amino acids: CASSSRTGGVGYTF. The CDR3 DNA sequence: TGCGCCAGCAGCTCCAGGACAGGGGGAGTTGGCTACACCTTC.

The chain carries TRBV6-5 and TRBJ2-7; TRBD1 matches 7 bases. Germline V gene sequence: CDR1 MNHEY, CDR2 SVGAGI. The CDR3 is 12 residues long. With V trimmed by 5 bases and J by 13 bases, 11 bases remained unmatched. The CDR3 region is CASSSQQGPLYV. The CDR3 DNA is TGTGCCAGCAGTAGTCAACAGGGGCCTCTCTACGTC.

The rearrangement joins TRBV7-2 to TRBJ2-7; TRBD2 might be the D (5 bases). Trimming took 5 bases from V and 0 from J, leaving 14 bases between them. The CDR3 contains 15 residues. CDR1 SGHTA and CDR2 FQGNSA come from the germline V gene. This CDR3 reads CASSPSAGSSYEQYV. The CDR3, as DNA: TGTGCCAGCAGCCCCTCCGCTGGGAGCTCCTACGAGCAGTACGTC.

This clonotype was observed a handful of times. The V call is TRBV12-3 or TRBV12-4, the J call TRBJ1-3, with D possibly matching TRBD1 (6 bases). The CDR3 is made up of 13 amino acids. The V gene lost 5 bases and the J gene lost 3 bases, with 8 bases spanning the gap. The CDR3 reads CASSQDSGNTIYF. The CDR3 coding sequence is TGTGCCAGCAGTCAGGACAGTGGAAACACCATATATTTT.

In its sample, this clonotype was seen once. The chain recombines TRBV7-8 with TRBJ1-5; D is perhaps TRBD1 (6 bases). CDR3 size: 14 residues. Germline CDR1 and CDR2: SGHVS and FQNEAQ. V lost 6 bases, J lost 3 bases, and 12 bases lay in between. Here the CDR3 DNA reads TGTGCCAGCAGTCAAACAGGGACCAATCAGCCCCAGCATTTT. It yields the protein CASSQTGTNQPQHF.

This clonotype showed up many times. CDR3 region: CASSLGGSQETQYF. CDR3 coding DNA: TGTGCCAGCAGCTTAGGAGGAAGCCAAGAGACCCAGTACTTC. This chain connects TRBV7-2 to TRBJ2-5; no firm D call. V shed 1 base and J shed 1 base, with 7 bases lying between them. CDR1 and CDR2 from the germline V gene are SGHTA and FQGNSA. The CDR3 covers 14 residues.

The chain carries TRBV4-2 and TRBJ2-7; no definite D call. This CDR3 spans 16 amino acids. Germline values: CDR1 LGHNA, CDR2 YNFKEQ. With 1 base removed from V and 7 bases from J, the gap between germline ends came to 20 bases. The CDR3 sequence: CASSQAVGPLWGEQYF. CDR3 sequence (DNA): TGTGCCAGCAGCCAAGCCGTAGGACCCCTCTGGGGAGAGCAGTACTTC.

This chain uses TRBV20-1 with TRBJ1-4; tentatively, D is TRBD1 (6 bases). The germline CDR1 and CDR2 sequences are DFQATT and SNEGSKA (reference sequence). Trimming shortened V by 3 bases and J by 7 bases, and 15 bases separated the two germline ends. The CDR3 runs 14 residues. The CDR3 DNA reads as TGCAGTGCTAGTTCACAGGGTTGGGCTGAAAAACTGTTTTTT. Translating it yields CSASSQGWAEKLFF.

This clonotype was detected a few times. The gene calls are TRBV7-9 and TRBJ2-7; 10 bases agree with TRBD1. CDR3 size: 14 residues. CDR1 is SEHNR, CDR2 FQNEAQ, per germline (reference sequence). Germline trimming cut 4 bases from V and 4 bases from J; bases unmatched to any gene: 4. The CDR3 spells CASSSPDRGYEQYV. For the CDR3, the DNA is TGTGCCAGCAGCTCTCCGGACAGGGGGTACGAGCAGTACGTC.

This clonotype turned up a few times. J is TRBJ1-3 and V is TRBV12-3 or TRBV12-4; TRBD1 aligns across 8 bases. V lost 5 bases, J lost 0 bases, and 3 bases stayed unmatched. CDR3 length equals 15 residues. The CDR3 region is CASSPTGGSGNTIYF. Here the CDR3 DNA reads TGTGCCAGCAGTCCTACAGGGGGCTCTGGAAACACCATATATTTT.

This clonotype was recorded a few times. The CDR3 bases are TGTGCCAGCAGCTTTACCGGTTCGACGGATACGCAGTATTTT. Translation: CASSFTGSTDTQYF. The chain links TRBV11-3 to TRBJ2-3, with D hard to call. The germline V gene has CDR1 SGHNT and CDR2 YENEEA. This CDR3 comprises 14 residues. Trimming removed 3 bases from V and 6 bases from J, with 13 bases in between.

The table lists this clonotype with a count of one. The rearrangement links TRBV27 to TRBJ1-2; 8 bases agree with TRBD1. The CDR3 runs to 15 residues. The germline CDR1 and CDR2 sequences are MNHEY and SMNVEV (reference sequence). V lost 9 bases, J lost 4 bases, and 13 bases stayed unmatched. CDR3 residues: CASRSPSGTGYGYTF. The CDR3 DNA sequence: TGTGCCAGTAGGTCTCCCTCCGGGACAGGCTATGGCTACACCTTC.

This clonotype was seen a few times. CDR3 nucleotides: TGTGCCAGCAGCTCCGCGTCGGGCAATCAGCCCCAGCATTTT. Amino acid sequence: CASSSASGNQPQHF. The chain recombines TRBV7-9 with TRBJ1-5; no reliable D call. The CDR3 extends over 14 amino acids. V shed 4 bases and J shed 2 bases, with 9 bases lying between them. Germline assignment: CDR1 SEHNR and CDR2 FQNEAQ (reference sequence).

This clonotype was counted at least ten times. This rearrangement joins TRBV10-3 to TRBJ2-3; D is possibly TRBD2 (6 bases). The CDR3 runs to 12 residues. The V and J ends lost 3 bases and 13 bases respectively, with 14 bases between them. Germline CDR1 and CDR2: ENHRY and SYGVKD. CDR3 DNA sequence: TGTGCCATCAGTGATGCTAGCGCGGTCGAGTATTTT. Translated, it gives CAISDASAVEYF.

J is TRBJ2-1 and V is TRBV6-5, with a weak D call TRBD2 (7 bases). The CDR3 length is 17 residues. V shed 0 bases and J shed 8 bases, with 20 bases lying between them. Germline loops: CDR1 MNHEY, CDR2 SVGAGI. The CDR3: CASSYSVTGGLRDEQFF. The CDR3 bases are TGTGCCAGCAGTTACTCGGTGACGGGGGGCCTCCGGGATGAGCAGTTCTTC.

This clonotype was detected a few times. This sequence joins TRBV4-2 and TRBJ2-1, with 8 bases identical to TRBD2. Germline CDR1 and CDR2: LGHNA and YNFKEQ. This CDR3 is 14 amino acids long. With 3 bases clipped from V and 7 bases from J, the junction kept 5 bases outside the gene matches. This CDR3 reads CASSQSGGGNEQFF. The CDR3 DNA reads as TGTGCCAGCAGCCAGAGCGGGGGAGGGAATGAGCAGTTCTTC.

The chain employs TRBV20-1 and TRBJ2-2, with D unresolved. The CDR3 sequence is 13 residues long. The V and J ends lost 5 bases and 0 bases respectively, with 7 bases between them. CDR1 and CDR2 (germline): DFQATT, SNEGSKA (reference sequence). The CDR3 sequence: CSARPTNTGELFF. CDR3 in DNA: TGCAGTGCTCGCCCGACGAACACCGGGGAGCTGTTTTTT.

This clonotype was seen only a few times. The chain has TRBV20-1 and TRBJ2-2, with TRBD2 matching 7 bases. Trimming took 2 bases from V and 2 from J; bases not matched to a gene: 8. The CDR3 sequence is 16 residues long. CDR1 is DFQATT and CDR2 is SNEGSKA in the germline V gene (reference sequence). As DNA, the CDR3 is TGCAGTGCTAGACCCCTAGCGGACCCCAACACCGGGGAGCTGTTTTTT. The encoded protein is CSARPLADPNTGELFF.

This clonotype was observed a handful of times. The rearrangement joins TRBV5-1 to TRBJ2-1, with D perhaps TRBD1 or TRBD2 (5 bases each). The V end was cut by 4 bases, the J end by 7 bases, with 21 bases between. Germline CDR1 is SGHRS and CDR2 is YFSETQ. This CDR3 is 16 amino acids long. Here the CDR3 DNA reads TGCGCCAGCAGCCCGGGGACCAGCATAAGGAGGAATGAGCAGTTCTTC. Protein sequence: CASSPGTSIRRNEQFF.

In DNA form, the CDR3 reads TGTGCCAGCAGCTCAGCGAGGACATCGACGCAGTATTTT. Translation gives CASSSARTSTQYF. This chain links TRBV6-6 with TRBJ2-3; D perhaps matches TRBD1 (5 bases). The CDR3 loop spans 13 amino acids. Germline lookup yields CDR1 MNHNY and CDR2 SVGAGI (reference sequence). Trimming cost V 6 bases and J 9 bases, with 16 bases left between them.

This clonotype appeared a few times. The chain carries TRBV6-5 and TRBJ2-7; 10 nucleotides line up with TRBD1. CDR1 MNHEY and CDR2 SVGAGI come from the germline V gene. Trimming took 5 bases from V and 1 from J; bases not matched to a gene: 8. This CDR3 region has 16 residues. CDR3 nucleotide sequence: TGTGCCAGCAGTCCCTTCGGGACAGGGGTGTCCTACGAGCAGTACTTC. It is translated as CASSPFGTGVSYEQYF.